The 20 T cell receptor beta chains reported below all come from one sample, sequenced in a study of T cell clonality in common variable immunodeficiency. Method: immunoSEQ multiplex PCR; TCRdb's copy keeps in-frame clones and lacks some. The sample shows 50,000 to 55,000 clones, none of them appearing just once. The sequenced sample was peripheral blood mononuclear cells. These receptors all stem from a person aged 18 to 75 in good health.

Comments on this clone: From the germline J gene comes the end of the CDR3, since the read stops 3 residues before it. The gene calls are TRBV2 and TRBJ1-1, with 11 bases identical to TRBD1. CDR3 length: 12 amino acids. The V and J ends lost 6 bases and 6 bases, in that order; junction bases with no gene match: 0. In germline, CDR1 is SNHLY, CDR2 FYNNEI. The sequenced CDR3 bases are TGTGCCAGCAGGGACAGGGGGCCTGAA. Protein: CASRDRGPE. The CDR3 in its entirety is CASRDRGPEAFF.

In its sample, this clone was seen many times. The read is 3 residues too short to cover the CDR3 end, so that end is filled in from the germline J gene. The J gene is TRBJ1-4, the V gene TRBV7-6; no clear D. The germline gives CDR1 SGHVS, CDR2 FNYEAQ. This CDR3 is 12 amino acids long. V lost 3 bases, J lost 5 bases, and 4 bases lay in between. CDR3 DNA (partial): TGTGCCAGCAGCTTTCGGAATGAAAAA. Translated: CASSFRNEK. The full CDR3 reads CASSFRNEKLFF. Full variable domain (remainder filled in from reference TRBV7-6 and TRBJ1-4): GAGVSQSPRYKVTKRGQDVALRCDPISGHVSLYWYRQALGQGPEFLTYFNYEAQQDKSGLPNDRFSAERPEGSISTLTIQRTEQRDSAMYRCASSFRNEKLFFGSGTQLSVL.

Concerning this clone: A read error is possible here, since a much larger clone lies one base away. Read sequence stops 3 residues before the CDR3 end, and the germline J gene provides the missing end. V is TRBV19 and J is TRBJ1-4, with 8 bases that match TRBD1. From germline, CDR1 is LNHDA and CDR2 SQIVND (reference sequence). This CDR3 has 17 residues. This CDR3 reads CASSRTGRPNGANVLFF. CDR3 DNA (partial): TGTGCCAGTAGCCGGACAGGGCGACCTAATGGGGCCAACGTA.

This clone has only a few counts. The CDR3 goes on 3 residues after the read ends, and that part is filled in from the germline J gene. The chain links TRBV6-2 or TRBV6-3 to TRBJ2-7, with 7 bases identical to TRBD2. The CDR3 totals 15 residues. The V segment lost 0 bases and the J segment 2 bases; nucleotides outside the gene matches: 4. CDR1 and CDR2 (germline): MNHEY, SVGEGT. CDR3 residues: CASSYSVSGPYEQYF. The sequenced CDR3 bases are TGTGCCAGCAGTTACTCTGTTAGCGGGCCCTACGAG.

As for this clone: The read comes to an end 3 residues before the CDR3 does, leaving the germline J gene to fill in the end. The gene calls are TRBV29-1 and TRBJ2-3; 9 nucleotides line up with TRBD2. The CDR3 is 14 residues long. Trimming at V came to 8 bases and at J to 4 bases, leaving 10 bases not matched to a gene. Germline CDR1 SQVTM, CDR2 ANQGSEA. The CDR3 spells CSFLSGSVADTQYF. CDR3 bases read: TGCAGCTTCCTTAGCGGGAGTGTCGCAGATACG.

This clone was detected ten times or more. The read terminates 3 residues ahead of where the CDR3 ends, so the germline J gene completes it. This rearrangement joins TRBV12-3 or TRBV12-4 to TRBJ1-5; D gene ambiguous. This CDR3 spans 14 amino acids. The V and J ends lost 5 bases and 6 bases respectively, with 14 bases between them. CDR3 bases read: TGTGCCAGCAGTCGGTCCGGGTCTCGTCAGCCC. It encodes CASSRSGSRQP. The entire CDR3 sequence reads CASSRSGSRQPQHF.

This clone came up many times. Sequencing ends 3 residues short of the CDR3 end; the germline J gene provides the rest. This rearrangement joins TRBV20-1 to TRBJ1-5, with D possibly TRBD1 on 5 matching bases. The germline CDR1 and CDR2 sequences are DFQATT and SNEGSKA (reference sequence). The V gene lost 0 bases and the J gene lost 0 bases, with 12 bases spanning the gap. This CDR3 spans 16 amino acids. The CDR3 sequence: CSARDPGGFSNQPQHF. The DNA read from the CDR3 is TGCAGTGCTAGAGATCCCGGGGGTTTTAGCAATCAGCCC.

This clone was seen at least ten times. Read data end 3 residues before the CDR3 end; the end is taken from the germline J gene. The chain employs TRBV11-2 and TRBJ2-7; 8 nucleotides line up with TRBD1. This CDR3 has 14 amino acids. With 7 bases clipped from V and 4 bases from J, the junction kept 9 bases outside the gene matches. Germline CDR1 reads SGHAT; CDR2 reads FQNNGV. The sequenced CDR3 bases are TGTGCCAGCACAGGACAGGGTAAAAGATACGAG. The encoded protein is CASTGQGKRYE. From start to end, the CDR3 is CASTGQGKRYEQYF. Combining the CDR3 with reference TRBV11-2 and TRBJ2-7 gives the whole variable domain EAGVAQSPRYKIIEKRQSVAFWCNPISGHATLYWYQQILGQGPKLLIQFQNNGVVDDSQLPKDRFSAERLKGVDSTLKIQPAKLEDSAVYLCASTGQGKRYEQYFGPGTRLTVT.

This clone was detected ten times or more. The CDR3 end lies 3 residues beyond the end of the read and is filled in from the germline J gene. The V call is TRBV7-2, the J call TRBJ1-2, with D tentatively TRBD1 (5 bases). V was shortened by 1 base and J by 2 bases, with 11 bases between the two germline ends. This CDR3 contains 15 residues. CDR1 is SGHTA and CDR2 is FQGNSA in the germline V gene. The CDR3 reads CASSLVRTSNYGYTF. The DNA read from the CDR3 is TGTGCCAGCAGCTTAGTCCGGACAAGCAACTATGGC. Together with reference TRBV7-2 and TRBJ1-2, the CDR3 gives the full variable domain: GAGVSQSPSNKVTEKGKDVELRCDPISGHTALYWYRQSLGQGLEFLIYFQGNSAPDKSGLPSDRFSAERTGGSVSTLTIQRTQQEDSAVYLCASSLVRTSNYGYTFGSGTRLTVV.

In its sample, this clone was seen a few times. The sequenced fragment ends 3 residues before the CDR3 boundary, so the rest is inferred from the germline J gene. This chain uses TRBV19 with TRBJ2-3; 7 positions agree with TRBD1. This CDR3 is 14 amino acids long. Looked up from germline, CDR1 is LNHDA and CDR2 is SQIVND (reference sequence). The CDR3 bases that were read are TGTGCCAGTAGTAAAAGGGACAGCAATCAGCCG. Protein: CASSKRDSNQP. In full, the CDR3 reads CASSKRDSNQPQYF. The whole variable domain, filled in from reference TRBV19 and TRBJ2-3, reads DGGITQSPKYLFRKEGQNVTLSCEQNLNHDAMYWYRQDPGQGLRLIYYSQIVNDFQKGDIAEGYSVSREKKESFPLTVTSAQKNPTAFYLCASSKRDSNQPQYFGPGTRLTVL.

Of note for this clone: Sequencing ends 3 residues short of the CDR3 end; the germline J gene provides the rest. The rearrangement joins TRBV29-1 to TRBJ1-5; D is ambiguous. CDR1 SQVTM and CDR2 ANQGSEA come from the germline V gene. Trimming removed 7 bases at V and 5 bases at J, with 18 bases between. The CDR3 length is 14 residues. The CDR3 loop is CSASVSDRDQPQHF. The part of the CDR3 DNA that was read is TGCAGCGCCTCCGTCTCCGATCGGGATCAGCCC.

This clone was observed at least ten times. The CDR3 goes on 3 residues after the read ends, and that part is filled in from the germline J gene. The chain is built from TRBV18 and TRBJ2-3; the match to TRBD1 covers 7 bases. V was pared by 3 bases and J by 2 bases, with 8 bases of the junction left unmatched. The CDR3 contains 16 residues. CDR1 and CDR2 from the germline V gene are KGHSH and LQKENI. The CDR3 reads CASSPEQQGTTDTQYF. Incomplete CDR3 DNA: TGTGCCAGCTCACCCGAGCAACAGGGGACCACAGATACG.

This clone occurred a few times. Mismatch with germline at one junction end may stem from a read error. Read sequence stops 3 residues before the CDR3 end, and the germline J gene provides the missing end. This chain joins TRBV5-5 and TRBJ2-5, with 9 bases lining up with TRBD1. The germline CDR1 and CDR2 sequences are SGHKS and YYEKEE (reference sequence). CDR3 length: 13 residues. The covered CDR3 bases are TGTGCCAGCAGCTGGACAGGGGAAGATACC. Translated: CASSWTGEDT. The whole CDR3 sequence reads CASSWTGEDTQYF.

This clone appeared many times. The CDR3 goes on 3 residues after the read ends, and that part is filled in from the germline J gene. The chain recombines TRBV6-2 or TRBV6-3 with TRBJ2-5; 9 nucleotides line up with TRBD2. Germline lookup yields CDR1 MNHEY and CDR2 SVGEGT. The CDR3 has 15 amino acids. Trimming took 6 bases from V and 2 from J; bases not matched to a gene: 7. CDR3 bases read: TGTGCCAGCAGCAAGCTAGCGGGGCTACAAGAGACC. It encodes CASSKLAGLQET. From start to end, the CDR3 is CASSKLAGLQETQYF.

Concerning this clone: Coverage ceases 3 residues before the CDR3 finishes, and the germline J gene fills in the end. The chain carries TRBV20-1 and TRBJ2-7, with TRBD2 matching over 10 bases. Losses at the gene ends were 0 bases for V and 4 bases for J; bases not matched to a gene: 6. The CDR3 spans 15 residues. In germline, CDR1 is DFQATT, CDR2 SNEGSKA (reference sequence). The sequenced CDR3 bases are TGCAGTGCTAGAGATATAGCGGGAGGAAGGTACGAG. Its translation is CSARDIAGGRYE. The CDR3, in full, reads CSARDIAGGRYEQYF.

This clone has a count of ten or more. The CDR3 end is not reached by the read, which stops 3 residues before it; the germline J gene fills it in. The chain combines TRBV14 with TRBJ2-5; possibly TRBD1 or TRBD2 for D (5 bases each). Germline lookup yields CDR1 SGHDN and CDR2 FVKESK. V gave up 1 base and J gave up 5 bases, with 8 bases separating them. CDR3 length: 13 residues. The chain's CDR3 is CASSQGREETQYF. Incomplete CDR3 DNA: TGTGCCAGCAGCCAAGGCAGGGAGGAGACC.

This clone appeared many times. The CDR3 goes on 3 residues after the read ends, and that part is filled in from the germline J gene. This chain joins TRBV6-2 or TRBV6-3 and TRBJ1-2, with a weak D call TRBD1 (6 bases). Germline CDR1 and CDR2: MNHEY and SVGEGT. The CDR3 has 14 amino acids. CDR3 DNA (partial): TGTGCCAGCACTACCGGACAGTCGGGGCAAGGC. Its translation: CASTTGQSGQG. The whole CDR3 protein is CASTTGQSGQGYTF.

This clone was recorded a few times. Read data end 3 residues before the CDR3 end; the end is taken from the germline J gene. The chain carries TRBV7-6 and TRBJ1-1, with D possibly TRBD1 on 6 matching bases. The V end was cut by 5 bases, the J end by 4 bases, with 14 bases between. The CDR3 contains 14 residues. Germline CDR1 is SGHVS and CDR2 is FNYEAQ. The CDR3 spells CASSLDVGGTEAFF. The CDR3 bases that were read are TGTGCCAGCAGCCTAGACGTAGGGGGCACTGAA.

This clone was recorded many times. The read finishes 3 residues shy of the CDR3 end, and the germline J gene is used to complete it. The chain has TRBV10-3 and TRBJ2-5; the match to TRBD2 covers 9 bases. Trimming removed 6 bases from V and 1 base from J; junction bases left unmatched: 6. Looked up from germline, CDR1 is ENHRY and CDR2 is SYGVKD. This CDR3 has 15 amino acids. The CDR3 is CAISIAGAGQETQYF. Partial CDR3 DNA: TGTGCCATCAGCATAGCGGGAGCGGGCCAAGAGACC.

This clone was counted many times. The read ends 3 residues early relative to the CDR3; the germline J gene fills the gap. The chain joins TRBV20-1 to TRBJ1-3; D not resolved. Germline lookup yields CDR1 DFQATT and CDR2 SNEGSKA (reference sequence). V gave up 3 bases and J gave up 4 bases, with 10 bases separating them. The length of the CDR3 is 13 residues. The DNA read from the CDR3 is TGCAGTGCTAGTGAAGGGTTCGGAAACACC. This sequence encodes CSASEGFGNT. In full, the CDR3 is CSASEGFGNTIYF.